This T cell receptor beta chain is drawn from a study of blood T cell repertoires in COVID-19. Background on the study: The United States, Italy and Spain supplied acute and convalescent COVID-19 samples. T cells, B-cell-depleted T cells, or PBMCs supplied cDNA or gDNA.

In the source study's methods: Amplification with reference gene primers provided the estimates of nucleated cell counts. Repertoires were generated with immunoSEQ multiplex PCR, while TCRdb's copy carries only in-frame clones and drops some. V, J and clone size reflect that table, while D and trimming were determined from the DNA. The sample has about 190,000 clones; 82% are singletons. CDR3 length equals 12 residues. V was shortened by 5 bases and J by 1 base, with 5 bases between the two germline ends. Germline values: CDR1 LNHDA, CDR2 SQIVND (reference sequence). Seattle patients were enrolled during active infection and followed longitudinally.

The sequence was collected from a woman aged 55-69 years with COVID-19, enrolled during active disease. The sample was peripheral blood. The chain links TRBV19 to TRBJ1-1; D ambiguous. CDR3 in amino acids: CASSQQNTEAFF. The CDR3 DNA follows: TGTGCCAGTAGTCAACAGAACACTGAAGCTTTCTTT.